This T cell receptor (beta chain) was captured in a study of blood T cell repertoires in COVID-19. The wider study: Specimens from acute and convalescent COVID-19 originated in the United States, Italy and Spain.

The table came from immunoSEQ multiplex PCR; TCRdb's copy has only in-frame clones and leaves some out. This sample has roughly 30,000 clones, with roughly 85% found just once. Input material: peripheral blood. This receptor was obtained from a human donor with acute or convalescent COVID-19. The donor label of this sample is uncertain.

CDR3 amino acids: CASSEARSWTEAFF. The CDR3 DNA reads TGTGCCAGCAGTGAAGCGCGGTCTTGGACTGAAGCTTTCTTT. The V gene is TRBV2, the J gene TRBJ1-1; no firm D call. The germline gives CDR1 SNHLY, CDR2 FYNNEI. This CDR3 has 14 residues. Trimming cost V 0 bases and J 5 bases, with 10 bases left between them.